The 7 T cell receptor beta chains listed next were all sequenced from one sample in a study of shared T cell receptors in the human thymus. TCRdb keeps only in-frame clones here, not all; method: immunoSEQ multiplex PCR. Among hundreds of thousands of clones listed, approximately 83% were seen once. The data were also submitted as part of a second study, on human thymus T cells.

Sample: thymocytes. Source of these receptors: a girl under three years old with a congenital heart defect.

V and J are TRBV7-9 and TRBJ1-2; 7 bases line up with TRBD1. This CDR3 is built from 15 residues. V shed 5 bases, J shed 2 bases, and the junction held 8 bases outside the gene matches. Germline-derived CDR1 and CDR2 are SEHNR and FQNEAQ (reference sequence). The DNA for the CDR3 is TGTGCCAGCAGCCCTCGACAGGGTGGAAACTATGGCTACACCTTC. Its translation is CASSPRQGGNYGYTF.

The chain joins TRBV7-9 to TRBJ2-2; tentatively, D is TRBD1 (6 bases). Between the trimmed V and J ends, which lost 2 bases and 3 bases, there was a span of 7 bases. The CDR3 is made up of 14 amino acids. The germline CDR1 and CDR2 sequences are SEHNR and FQNEAQ (reference sequence). The CDR3 nucleotides read TGTGCCAGCAGCTTATCAGGGGACACCGGGGAGCTGTTTTTT. Its translation is CASSLSGDTGELFF. The whole variable domain, filled in from reference TRBV7-9 and TRBJ2-2, reads DTGVSQNPRHKITKRGQNVTFRCDPISEHNRLYWYRQTLGQGPEFLTYFQNEAQLEKSRLLSDRFSAERPKGSFSTLEIQRTEQGDSAMYLCASSLSGDTGELFFGEGSRLTVL.

In the case of this clone: Other DNA sequences in the same sample also yield this CDR3. The chain employs TRBV9 and TRBJ1-2; D might be TRBD1 (6 bases). Looked up from germline, CDR1 is SGDLS and CDR2 is YYNGEE. V was pared by 8 bases and J by 6 bases, with 23 bases between. This CDR3 is built from 15 residues. The CDR3 DNA reads as TGTGCCAGTAGCCCACACGGGTTGGCAGGGGATGGCTACACCTTC. Translating gives CASSPHGLAGDGYTF.

Turning to this clone: Different DNA sequences within this sample yield the same CDR3. The J gene is TRBJ1-1, the V gene TRBV18; D is unresolved. Germline CDR1 reads KGHSH; CDR2 reads LQKENI. There are 12 residues in the CDR3. Trimming stripped 3 bases from V and 2 bases from J, with 4 bases between. The CDR3 coding sequence is TGTGCCAGCTCACCGAGAAACACTGAAGCTTTCTTT. Translation gives CASSPRNTEAFF.

This chain uses TRBV4-3 with TRBJ1-4, with 9 positions matching TRBD1. This CDR3 spans 20 amino acids. V gave up 4 bases and J gave up 2 bases; unmatched junction bases: 17. Germline CDR1 reads LGHNA; CDR2 reads YSLEER. This chain's CDR3 is CASSLRHIIGTGRTNEKLFF. The CDR3 DNA follows: TGCGCCAGCAGCCTACGACATATTATTGGGACAGGGAGGACTAATGAAAAACTGTTTTTT.

The rearrangement links TRBV27 to TRBJ1-5; the match to TRBD1 covers 8 bases. The CDR3 runs 15 residues. The junction had 6 bases not matched to a gene; V was cut back by 6 bases and J by 2 bases. Germline assignment: CDR1 MNHEY and CDR2 SMNVEV (reference sequence). CDR3 protein: CASSPGTGCNQPQHF. CDR3 bases: TGTGCCAGCAGCCCCGGGACAGGATGCAATCAGCCCCAGCATTTT.

The chain employs TRBV11-3 and TRBJ2-5, with TRBD2 matching 13 bases. V trimming: 5 bases; J trimming: 2 bases; junction bases outside the gene matches: 5. Per germline, CDR1 SGHNT and CDR2 YENEEA. CDR3 length equals 16 residues. CDR3 protein: CASSRGLAGRQETQYF. As DNA, the CDR3 is TGTGCCAGCAGCCGGGGACTAGCGGGGAGACAAGAGACCCAGTACTTC.